This T cell receptor (beta chain) was captured by sequencing in a study of a mutant IDH1 vaccine in newly diagnosed glioma. Study at large: Vaccination began 4-6 weeks post radiotherapy alone, or with temozolomide cycles. Treated patients showed a male proportion of about 60%, a female proportion of around 40%, and a mean age of roughly 40 years. Therapy received beforehand was radiotherapy, temozolomide, or both, with most patients given both.

V trimming: 5 bases; J trimming: 9 bases; junction bases outside the gene matches: 12. Germline CDR1 and CDR2: SGHTA and FQGTGA. The CDR3 is 15 residues long. Study-level points and caveats: Seemingly, top peripheral T cell clonotype changes bore no relation to pseudoprogression.

Sequencing was performed with immunoSEQ multiplex PCR; in TCRdb, only in-frame clones are kept and a portion is missing. The sample lists about 62,000 clones, about 91% occurring once. As for this clone: Its target is unknown.

The time point was: week 11, during vaccination. The vaccine gave 300 ug of a 20-mer mutant IDH1 peptide subcutaneously per dose. The receptor comes from a man aged 35-49 years with glioma. V and J are TRBV7-3 and TRBJ2-1; 8 nucleotides line up with TRBD2. The source material was PBMCs, sampled from a glioma patient whose treatment included an IDH1 peptide vaccine. Here the CDR3 reads CASSPRAGVRGEQFF. The CDR3 nucleotides are TGTGCCAGCAGCCCGAGAGCGGGAGTACGCGGTGAGCAGTTCTTC.